These 21 T cell receptor beta chains were all obtained from the same sample, sequenced in a study of CD8 T cells in Susac syndrome (dated by TCRdb to about 2019). The library relied on the immunoSEQ multiplex PCR assay. RNA was extracted using the RNeasy kit, and roughly 0.45 to 1 microgram was reverse transcribed with random hexamers. TCRdb handled the public reads itself, with Q25 trimming in fastp and clone calling in MiXCR, and kept productive beta chains. Entries that share a CDR3 protein sequence are merged under the most common genes and DNA. The sample table records about 120,000 distinct CDR3 sequences; approximately 94% of these occur just once. In total, the top ten clones hold less than 0.15% of the sample. The specimen was CD4+ T cells from PBMCs. These receptors originate from a human donor with multiple sclerosis.

The chain uses TRBV3-1 and TRBJ1-3; the D is unclear. Trimming left V 3 bases short and J 0 bases short, with 3 bases between. This CDR3 is 13 amino acids long. Germline loops: CDR1 LGHDT, CDR2 YNNKEL (reference sequence). CDR3 loop: CASSHYSGNTIYF. As DNA, the CDR3 is TGTGCCAGCAGCCACTACTCTGGAAACACCATATATTTT.

This clonotype has a handful of counts. This sequence joins TRBV29-1 and TRBJ2-1, with 7 positions matching TRBD2. Germline lookup yields CDR1 SQVTM and CDR2 ANQGSEA. J lost 1 base, V lost 7 bases, and 4 bases had no gene match. The CDR3 spans 13 residues. DNA of the CDR3: TGCAGCGGTCTGGGGGGGTCCTACAATGAGCAGTTCTTC. Translation: CSGLGGSYNEQFF.

The chain links TRBV27 to TRBJ1-3, with D possibly TRBD1 on 5 matching bases. The CDR3 totals 15 residues. In germline, CDR1 is MNHEY, CDR2 SMNVEV (reference sequence). V was clipped by 4 bases and J by 6 bases, with 16 bases between them. The CDR3 reads CASSSPGNGENTIYF. DNA for the CDR3: TGTGCCAGCAGTTCCCCAGGGAATGGCGAAAACACCATATATTTT.

This clonotype was recorded once. V gene TRBV4-2 combines with J gene TRBJ1-5; D is ambiguous. The CDR3 is made up of 18 amino acids. The germline CDR1 and CDR2 sequences are LGHNA and YNFKEQ. Trimming removed 0 bases from V and 0 bases from J, with 15 bases in between. CDR3 protein: CASSQDRIGGTSNQPQHF. CDR3 sequence (DNA): TGTGCCAGCAGCCAAGATCGCATAGGAGGTACTAGCAATCAGCCCCAGCATTTT.

The chain has TRBV20-1 and TRBJ1-4, with TRBD1 matching over 10 bases. The V gene's germline CDR1 is DFQATT and CDR2 SNEGSKA (reference sequence). The trim removed 1 base at V and 4 bases at J, leaving 3 bases unmatched. There are 15 residues in the CDR3. The CDR3 loop is CSARGRDRGNEKLFF. CDR3 coding DNA: TGCAGTGCTAGAGGGAGGGACAGGGGTAATGAAAAACTGTTTTTT.

The chain uses TRBV11-2 and TRBJ2-4; D perhaps matches TRBD2 (6 bases). Germline V gene data show CDR1 as SGHAT and CDR2 as FQNNGV. The CDR3 totals 13 residues. V was trimmed by 5 bases and J by 9 bases, leaving 14 bases between them. CDR3 sequence (DNA): TGTGCCAGCAGCCCGCGCGGGATGGGCATTCAGTACTTC. Translating it yields CASSPRGMGIQYF. Complete variable domain (other parts from reference TRBV11-2 and TRBJ2-4): EAGVAQSPRYKIIEKRQSVAFWCNPISGHATLYWYQQILGQGPKLLIQFQNNGVVDDSQLPKDRFSAERLKGVDSTLKIQPAKLEDSAVYLCASSPRGMGIQYFGAGTRLSVL.

This CDR3 reads CASRMYGTDTQYF. The CDR3 bases are TGTGCCAGCAGAATGTACGGCACAGATACGCAGTATTTT. The V gene is TRBV7-9, the J gene TRBJ2-3, with D uncertain. V lost 6 bases and J 1 base, leaving 8 bases between the germline ends. Germline CDR1 reads SEHNR; CDR2 reads FQNEAQ (reference sequence). This CDR3 comprises 13 residues.

V and J are TRBV6-1 and TRBJ2-3, with a weak D call TRBD1 (5 bases). This CDR3 is 15 amino acids long. Trimming took off 5 bases at V and 3 bases at J, with 15 bases between the two ends. CDR1 MNHNS and CDR2 SASEGT come from the germline V gene. CDR3 DNA sequence: TGTGCCAGCAGTTACGGTCCAGGGAAAACAGATACGCAGTATTTT. This sequence encodes CASSYGPGKTDTQYF.

The chain joins TRBV25-1 to TRBJ1-2; D is unclear. Germline V gene lookup returns CDR1 MGHDK and CDR2 SYGVNS. Trimming took 6 bases from V and 8 from J, leaving 13 bases between them. The CDR3 is made up of 12 amino acids. The CDR3 nucleotides read TGTGCCAGCAGGGGAATGGAGCGCGGCTACACCTTC. As protein: CASRGMERGYTF.

The V gene is TRBV5-1, the J gene TRBJ1-1, with D possibly matching TRBD1 (6 bases). Per germline, CDR1 SGHRS and CDR2 YFSETQ. CDR3 length equals 14 residues. Trimming cost V 0 bases and J 1 base, with 7 bases left between them. In nucleotides, the CDR3 is TGCGCCAGCAGCTTGGGACAGGAGAACACTGAAGCTTTCTTT. The encoded protein is CASSLGQENTEAFF.

V gene TRBV5-4 combines with J gene TRBJ2-7; D call uncertain. This CDR3 contains 15 residues. V was clipped by 0 bases and J by 2 bases, with 12 bases between them. Germline loops: CDR1 SGHNT, CDR2 YYREEE (reference sequence). The CDR3 nucleotides are TGTGCCAGCAGCTTGGACCCTGGTCCCACCTACGAGCAGTACTTC. As protein: CASSLDPGPTYEQYF. Together with reference TRBV5-4 and TRBJ2-7, the CDR3 gives the full variable domain: ETGVTQSPTHLIKTRGQQVTLRCSSQSGHNTVSWYQQALGQGPQFIFQYYREEENGRGNFPPRFSGLQFPNYSSELNVNALELDDSALYLCASSLDPGPTYEQYFGPGTRLTVT.

V gene TRBV7-2 combines with J gene TRBJ1-5, with 8 bases fitting TRBD1. The V gene's germline CDR1 is SGHTA and CDR2 FQGNSA. The CDR3 is 15 amino acids. V lost 1 base to trimming and J lost 6 bases; unmatched junction nucleotides: 5. The CDR3 nucleotides read TGTGCCAGCAGCTTAGTGGCAGGGGGCAGTCAGCCCCAGCATTTT. Encoded protein: CASSLVAGGSQPQHF. Supplemented by reference TRBV7-2 and TRBJ1-5, the full variable domain reads GAGVSQSPSNKVTEKGKDVELRCDPISGHTALYWYRQSLGQGLEFLIYFQGNSAPDKSGLPSDRFSAERTGGSVSTLTIQRTQQEDSAVYLCASSLVAGGSQPQHFGDGTRLSIL.

The chain recombines TRBV30 with TRBJ2-7; no clear D gene. Trimming cost V 1 base and J 3 bases, with 7 bases left between them. Germline V gene data show CDR1 as GTSNPN and CDR2 as SVGIG (reference sequence). This CDR3 is built from 12 residues. The CDR3 sequence: CAWSEDFYEQYF. Here the CDR3 DNA reads TGTGCCTGGAGTGAAGACTTCTACGAGCAGTACTTC.

This clonotype appeared a single time. This chain links TRBV7-9 with TRBJ2-6; no definite D call. The CDR3 is 15 amino acids. The germline V and J ends were trimmed by 4 bases and 0 bases, with 7 bases remaining between them. Germline-derived CDR1 and CDR2 are SEHNR and FQNEAQ (reference sequence). As DNA, the CDR3 is TGTGCCAGCAGCTCAGCAACCTCTGGGGCCAACGTCCTGACTTTC. It specifies CASSSATSGANVLTF.

This chain uses TRBV2 with TRBJ2-7; TRBD2 is a possible D gene (5 bases). V was cut by 6 bases and J by 9 bases, with 21 bases left in between. This CDR3 comprises 14 residues. CDR1 is SNHLY and CDR2 is FYNNEI in the germline V gene. Written as DNA, the CDR3 is TGTGCCAGCAGCGATTCCACACGGGCTGCGGGGCAGTACTTC. Translation gives CASSDSTRAAGQYF.

The chain couples TRBV19 to TRBJ2-4, with D tentatively TRBD1 or TRBD2 (5 bases each). V lost 3 bases to trimming and J lost 0 bases, with 12 bases between them. Per germline, CDR1 LNHDA and CDR2 SQIVND (reference sequence). The length of the CDR3 is 16 residues. CDR3 in amino acids: CASSMRGALAKNIQYF. The CDR3 DNA reads TGTGCCAGTAGTATGAGAGGGGCTTTAGCCAAAAACATTCAGTACTTC.

The V gene is TRBV12-3 or TRBV12-4, the J gene TRBJ2-5; 8 bases are a match to TRBD1. Germline trimming cut 6 bases from V and 4 bases from J; bases unmatched to any gene: 7. The CDR3 contains 14 residues. CDR3 sequence: CASSTDRVVETQYF. The DNA of the CDR3 is TGTGCCAGCAGCACGGACAGGGTGGTAGAGACCCAGTACTTC.

The chain's CDR3 is CASSLGREQYF. The CDR3 DNA reads TGTGCCAGCAGCTTAGGTCGGGAGCAGTACTTC. V usage is TRBV7-9 and J usage is TRBJ2-7; no definite D call. Trimming took 1 base from V and 7 from J, leaving 5 bases between them. CDR1 and CDR2 (germline): SEHNR, FQNEAQ (reference sequence). This CDR3 contains 11 residues. Full variable domain (missing parts from reference TRBV7-9 and TRBJ2-7): DTGVSQNPRHKITKRGQNVTFRCDPISEHNRLYWYRQTLGQGPEFLTYFQNEAQLEKSRLLSDRFSAERPKGSFSTLEIQRTEQGDSAMYLCASSLGREQYFGPGTRLTVT.

The rearrangement uses TRBV18 and TRBJ2-6; D gene unclear. The length of the CDR3 is 15 residues. V lost 2 bases to trimming and J lost 0 bases, with 5 bases between them. Germline CDR1 and CDR2: KGHSH and LQKENI. CDR3 bases: TGTGCCAGCTCACCAATGACCTCTGGGGCCAACGTCCTGACTTTC. The encoded protein is CASSPMTSGANVLTF. Looking up the rest from reference TRBV18 and TRBJ2-6 gives the full variable domain: NAGVMQNPRHLVRRRGQEARLRCSPMKGHSHVYWYRQLPEEGLKFMVYLQKENIIDESGMPKERFSAEFPKEGPSILRIQQVVRGDSAAYFCASSPMTSGANVLTFGAGSRLTVL.

The chain employs TRBV20-1 and TRBJ2-4, with D maybe TRBD1 (6 bases). The CDR3 totals 15 residues. Looked up from germline, CDR1 is DFQATT and CDR2 is SNEGSKA (reference sequence). The V end lost 3 bases, the J end lost 5 bases, and 17 bases lay between the germline ends. CDR3 amino acids: CSARNPGTFENIQYF. For the CDR3, the DNA is TGCAGTGCTAGGAATCCCGGGACATTCGAAAACATTCAGTACTTC.

The chain has TRBV20-1 and TRBJ2-5; D not certain. The CDR3 is 12 residues long. Germline V gene data show CDR1 as DFQATT and CDR2 as SNEGSKA (reference sequence). Trimming pared 6 bases from V and 2 bases from J, leaving 10 bases between. DNA of the CDR3: TGCAGTGCCCGACCGTCACAAGAGACCCAGTACTTC. The encoded protein is CSARPSQETQYF.